A selection of T cell receptor beta chains follows, all from one sample in a study of shared clonotypes between healthy human individuals. Assay used: immunoSEQ multiplex PCR; TCRdb lists only in-frame clones, some missing. This table holds some 2,400,000 clones, around 95% found once. Sequences were obtained from naive CD4+ T cells sorted from blood. These receptors were obtained from a man aged 18 to 29 in good health. CDR3s include the opening cysteine and the closing phenylalanine or tryptophan. D genes are given only for firm matches. Size is stated for part of the rows, as once, few or many counts, or as a class when the clone is expanded.

J	size	D	V	DNA	CDR3
TRBJ2-5	.	.	TRBV29-1	TGCAGCGTTGAAGAAGAGCAAGAGACCCAGTACTTC	CSVEEEQETQYF
TRBJ2-3	.	TRBD1	TRBV30	TGTGCCTGGAGTGGGGACAGGGGCACAGATACGCAGTATTTT	CAWSGDRGTDTQYF
TRBJ2-7	.	.	TRBV7-9	TGTGCCAGCAGCTCACAGCGGTTGCACGAGCAGTACTTC	CASSSQRLHEQYF
TRBJ2-5	once	TRBD2	TRBV5-1	TGCGCCAGCAGCATCTCCGACGGGGGGACGGAGACCCAGTACTTC	CASSISDGGTETQYF
TRBJ1-1	.	TRBD1	TRBV29-1	TGCAGCGTGGGCACGGGGTCAGGACAGGCCGTCACTGAAGCTTTCTTT	CSVGTGSGQAVTEAFF
TRBJ1-6	.	.	TRBV5-8	TGTGCCAGCAGACCCCGGGGTTCTTCACCCCTCCACTTT	CASRPRGSSPLHF
TRBJ2-1	.	TRBD1	TRBV7-8	TGTGCCAGCAGCGAGGACAGGGCTTCCTACAATGAGCAGTTCTTC	CASSEDRASYNEQFF
TRBJ2-6	.	.	TRBV6-5	TGTGCCAGCAGTTGGGGCAACGCTGGGGCCAACGTCCTGACTTTC	CASSWGNAGANVLTF
TRBJ1-5	.	.	TRBV7-2	TGTGCCAGCAGCCGGACTGGGCGAAGCAATCAGCCCCAGCATTTT	CASSRTGRSNQPQHF
TRBJ2-2	.	TRBD2	TRBV27	TGTGCCAGCAGTCCCCGACTAGCGGGGGGGTCCGGGGAGCTGTTTTTT	CASSPRLAGGSGELFF
TRBJ1-2	.	.	TRBV19	TGTGCCAGTAGTATTGGGATCGACAGACGATACTATGGCTACACCTTC	CASSIGIDRRYYGYTF
TRBJ1-5	.	.	TRBV25-1	TGTGCCAGCAGTGAAAGTGCCGTTAGCAATCAGCCCCAGCATTTT	CASSESAVSNQPQHF
TRBJ1-6	.	TRBD1	TRBV19	TGTGCCAGTAATATCGACAGGGGTCTTAATTCACCCCTCCACTTT	CASNIDRGLNSPLHF
TRBJ2-5	.	.	TRBV11-3	TGTGCCAGCAGCTTAGGGGTTGGGGAGACCCAGTACTTC	CASSLGVGETQYF
TRBJ2-3	.	TRBD2	TRBV5-1	TGCGCCAGCAGCCCGGGAGATAGCGGGAGCAGTGATACGCAGTATTTT	CASSPGDSGSSDTQYF
TRBJ1-1	.	TRBD1	TRBV5-1	TGCGCCAGCAGCTTGGAGGACAGGGCACTGGGAGCTTTCTTT	CASSLEDRALGAFF
TRBJ2-7	once	.	TRBV5-4	TGTGCCAGCAGCCCCGGCCTAAACTCCTACGAGCAGTACTTC	CASSPGLNSYEQYF
TRBJ1-5	.	.	TRBV5-1	TGCGCCAGCAGCCCGGAGGGGGTGAATAGCAATCAGCCCCAGCATTTT	CASSPEGVNSNQPQHF
TRBJ2-6	.	.	TRBV7-2	TGTGCCAGCAGCTTGGCGGCGGTTATGGGGGCCAACGTCCTGACTTTC	CASSLAAVMGANVLTF
TRBJ1-1	.	.	TRBV28	TGTGCCAGCAGTTTCTCTACAGGGAGAGCGGAAGCTTTCTTT	CASSFSTGRAEAFF
TRBJ1-4	.	TRBD1	TRBV30	TGTGCCTGGAGTGTAGGGACAGGGCGATCTAATGAAAAACTGTTTTTT	CAWSVGTGRSNEKLFF
TRBJ2-1	.	.	TRBV30	TGTGCCTGGAATAGCGGCTACAATGAGCAGTTCTTC	CAWNSGYNEQFF
TRBJ2-7	.	.	TRBV29-1	TGCAGCGCGGCGGGCCAGGCCTACGAGCAGTACTTC	CSAAGQAYEQYF
TRBJ2-5	.	.	TRBV30	TGTGCCTGGAGTGGCGGAATCGGGGTGGAGACCCAGTACTTC	CAWSGGIGVETQYF
TRBJ1-6	.	.	TRBV10-3	TGTGCCATCAGTGAGGGCCTAAGGACCTATAATTCACCCCTCCACTTT	CAISEGLRTYNSPLHF